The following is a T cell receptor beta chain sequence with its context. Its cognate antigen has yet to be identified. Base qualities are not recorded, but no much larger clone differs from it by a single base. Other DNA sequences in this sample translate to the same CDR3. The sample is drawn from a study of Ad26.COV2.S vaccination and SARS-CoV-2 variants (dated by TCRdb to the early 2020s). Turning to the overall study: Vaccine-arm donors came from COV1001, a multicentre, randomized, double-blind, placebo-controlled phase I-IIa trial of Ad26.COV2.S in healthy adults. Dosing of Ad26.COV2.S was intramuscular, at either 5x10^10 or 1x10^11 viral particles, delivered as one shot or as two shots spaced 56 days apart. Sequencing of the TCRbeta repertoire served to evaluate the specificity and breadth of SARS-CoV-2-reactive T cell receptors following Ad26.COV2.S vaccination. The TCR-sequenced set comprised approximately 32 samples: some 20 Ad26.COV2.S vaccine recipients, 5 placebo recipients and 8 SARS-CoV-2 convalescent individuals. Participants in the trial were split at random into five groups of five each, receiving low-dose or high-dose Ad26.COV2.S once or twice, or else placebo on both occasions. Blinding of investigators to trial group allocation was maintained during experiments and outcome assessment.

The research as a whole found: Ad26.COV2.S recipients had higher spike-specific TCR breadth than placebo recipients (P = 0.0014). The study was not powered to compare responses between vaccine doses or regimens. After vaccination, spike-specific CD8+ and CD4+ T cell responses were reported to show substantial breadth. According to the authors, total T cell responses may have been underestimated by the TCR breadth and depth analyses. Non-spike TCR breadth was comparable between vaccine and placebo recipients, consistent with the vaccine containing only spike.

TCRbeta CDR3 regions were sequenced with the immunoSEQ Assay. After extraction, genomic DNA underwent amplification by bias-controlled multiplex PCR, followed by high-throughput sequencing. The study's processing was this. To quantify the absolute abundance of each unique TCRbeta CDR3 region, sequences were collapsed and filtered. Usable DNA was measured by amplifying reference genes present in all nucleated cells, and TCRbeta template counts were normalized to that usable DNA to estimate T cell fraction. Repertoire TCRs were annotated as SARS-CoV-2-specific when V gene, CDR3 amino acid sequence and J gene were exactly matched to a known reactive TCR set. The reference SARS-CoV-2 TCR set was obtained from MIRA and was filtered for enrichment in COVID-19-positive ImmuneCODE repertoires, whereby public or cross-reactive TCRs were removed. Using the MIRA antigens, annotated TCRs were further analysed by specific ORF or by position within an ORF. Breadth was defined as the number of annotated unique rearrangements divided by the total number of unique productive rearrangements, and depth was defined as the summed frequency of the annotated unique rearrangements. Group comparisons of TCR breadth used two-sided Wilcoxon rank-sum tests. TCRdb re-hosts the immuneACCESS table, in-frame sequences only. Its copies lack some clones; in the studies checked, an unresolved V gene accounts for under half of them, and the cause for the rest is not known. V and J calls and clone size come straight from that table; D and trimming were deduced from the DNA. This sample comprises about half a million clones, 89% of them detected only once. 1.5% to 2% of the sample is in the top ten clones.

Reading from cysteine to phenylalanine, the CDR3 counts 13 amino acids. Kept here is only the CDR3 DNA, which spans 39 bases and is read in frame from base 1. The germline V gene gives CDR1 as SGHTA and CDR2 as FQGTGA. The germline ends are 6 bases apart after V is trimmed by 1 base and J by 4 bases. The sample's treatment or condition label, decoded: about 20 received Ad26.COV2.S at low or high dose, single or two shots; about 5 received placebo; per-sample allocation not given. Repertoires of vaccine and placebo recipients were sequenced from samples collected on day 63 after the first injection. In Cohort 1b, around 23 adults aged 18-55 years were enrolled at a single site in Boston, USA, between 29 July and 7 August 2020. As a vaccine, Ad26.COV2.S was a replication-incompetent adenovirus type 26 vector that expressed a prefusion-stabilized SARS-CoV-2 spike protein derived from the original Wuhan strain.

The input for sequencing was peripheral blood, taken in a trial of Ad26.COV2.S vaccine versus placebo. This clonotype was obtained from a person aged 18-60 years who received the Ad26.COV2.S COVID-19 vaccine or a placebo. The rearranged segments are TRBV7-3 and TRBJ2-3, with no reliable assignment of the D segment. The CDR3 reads CASSLRGADTQYF. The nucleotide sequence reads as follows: TGTGCCAGCAGCTTAAGGGGTGCAGATACGCAGTATTTT.